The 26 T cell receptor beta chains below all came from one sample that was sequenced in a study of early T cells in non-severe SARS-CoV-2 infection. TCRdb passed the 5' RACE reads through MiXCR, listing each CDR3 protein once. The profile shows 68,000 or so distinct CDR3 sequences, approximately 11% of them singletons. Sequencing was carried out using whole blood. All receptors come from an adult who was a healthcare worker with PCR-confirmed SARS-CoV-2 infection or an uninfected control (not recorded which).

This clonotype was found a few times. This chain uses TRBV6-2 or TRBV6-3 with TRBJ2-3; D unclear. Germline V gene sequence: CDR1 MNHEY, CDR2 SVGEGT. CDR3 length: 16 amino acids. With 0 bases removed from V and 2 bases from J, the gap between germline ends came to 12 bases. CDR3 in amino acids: CASSYSSLLDTDTQYF. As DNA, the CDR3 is TGTGCCAGCAGTTACTCATCACTTCTTGACACAGATACGCAGTATTTT.

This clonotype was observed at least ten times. The DNA for the CDR3 is TGTGCCAGCAGTTTCATCGGGTTCGGGGGTAGCAATCAGCCCCAGCATTTT. Translation gives CASSFIGFGGSNQPQHF. The rearrangement joins TRBV28 to TRBJ1-5; D is possibly TRBD1 (5 bases). Germline-derived CDR1 and CDR2 are MDHEN and SYDVKM. Trimming left V 3 bases short and J 0 bases short, with 15 bases between. This CDR3 contains 17 residues.

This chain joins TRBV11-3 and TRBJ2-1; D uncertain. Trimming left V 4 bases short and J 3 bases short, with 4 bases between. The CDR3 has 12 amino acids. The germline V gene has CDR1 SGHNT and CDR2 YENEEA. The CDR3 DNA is TGTGCCAGCAGCTCCGACTACAATGAGCAGTTCTTC. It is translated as CASSSDYNEQFF.

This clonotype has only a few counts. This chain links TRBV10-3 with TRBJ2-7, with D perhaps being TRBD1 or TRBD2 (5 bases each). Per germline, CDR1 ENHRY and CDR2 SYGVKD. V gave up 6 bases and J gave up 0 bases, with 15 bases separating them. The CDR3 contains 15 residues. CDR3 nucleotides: TGTGCCATCAGGTATCAGGGACCCACCTCCTACGAGCAGTACTTC. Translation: CAIRYQGPTSYEQYF.

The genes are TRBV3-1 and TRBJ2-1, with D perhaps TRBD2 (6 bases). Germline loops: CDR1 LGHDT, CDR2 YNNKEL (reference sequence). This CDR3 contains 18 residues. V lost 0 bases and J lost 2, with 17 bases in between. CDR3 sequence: CASSQDLVRRGPYNEQFF. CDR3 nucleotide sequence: TGTGCCAGCAGCCAAGATCTTGTCAGGAGGGGACCCTACAATGAGCAGTTCTTC.

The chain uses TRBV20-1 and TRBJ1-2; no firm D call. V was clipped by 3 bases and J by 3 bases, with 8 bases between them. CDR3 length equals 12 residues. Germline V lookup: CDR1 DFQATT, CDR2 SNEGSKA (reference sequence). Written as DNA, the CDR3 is TGCAGTGCTAGCGTCAGCGACTATGGCTACACCTTC. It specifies CSASVSDYGYTF.

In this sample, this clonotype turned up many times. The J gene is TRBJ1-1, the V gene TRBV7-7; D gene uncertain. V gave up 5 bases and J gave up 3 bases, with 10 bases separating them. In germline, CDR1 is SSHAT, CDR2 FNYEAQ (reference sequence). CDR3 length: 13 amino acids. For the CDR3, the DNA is TGTGCCAGCAGCCTGTGGGCAGACACTGAAGCTTTCTTT. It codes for CASSLWADTEAFF.

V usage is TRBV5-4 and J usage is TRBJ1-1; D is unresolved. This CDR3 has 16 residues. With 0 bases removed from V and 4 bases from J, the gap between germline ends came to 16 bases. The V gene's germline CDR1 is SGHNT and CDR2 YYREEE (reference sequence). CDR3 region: CASSLGSPTGSTEAFF. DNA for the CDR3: TGTGCCAGCAGCTTGGGGTCCCCCACCGGGTCCACTGAAGCTTTCTTT.

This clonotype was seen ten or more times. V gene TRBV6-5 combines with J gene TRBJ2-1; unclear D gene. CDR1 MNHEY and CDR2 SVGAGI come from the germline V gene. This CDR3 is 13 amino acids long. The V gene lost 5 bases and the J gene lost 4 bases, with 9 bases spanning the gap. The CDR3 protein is CASSTSRYNEQFF. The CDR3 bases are TGTGCCAGCAGTACGTCCCGATACAATGAGCAGTTCTTC.

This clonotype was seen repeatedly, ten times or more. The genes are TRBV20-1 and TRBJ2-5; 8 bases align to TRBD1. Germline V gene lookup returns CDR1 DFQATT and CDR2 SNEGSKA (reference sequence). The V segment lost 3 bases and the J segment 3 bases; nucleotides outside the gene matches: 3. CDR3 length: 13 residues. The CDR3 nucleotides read TGCAGTGCTAGGGTGACAGGGGAAGAGACCCAGTACTTC. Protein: CSARVTGEETQYF.

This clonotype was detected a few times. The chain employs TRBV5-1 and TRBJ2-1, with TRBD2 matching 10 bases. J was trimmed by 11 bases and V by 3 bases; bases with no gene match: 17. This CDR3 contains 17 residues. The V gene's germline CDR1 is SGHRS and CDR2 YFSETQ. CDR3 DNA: TGCGCCAGCAGCTATGGACTAGCGGAGGAGAGCTCCATGAAGCAGTTCTTC. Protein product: CASSYGLAEESSMKQFF. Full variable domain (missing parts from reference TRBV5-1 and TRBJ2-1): KAGVTQTPRYLIKTRGQQVTLSCSPISGHRSVSWYQQTPGQGLQFLFEYFSETQRNKGNFPGRFSGRQFSNSRSEMNVSTLELGDSALYLCASSYGLAEESSMKQFFGPGTRLTVL.

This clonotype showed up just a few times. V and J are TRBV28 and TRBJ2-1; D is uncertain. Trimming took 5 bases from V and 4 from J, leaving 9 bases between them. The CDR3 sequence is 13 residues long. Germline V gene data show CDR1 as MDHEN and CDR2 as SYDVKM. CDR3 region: CASSPPTYNEQFF. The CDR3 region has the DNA TGTGCCAGCAGTCCCCCGACTTACAATGAGCAGTTCTTC.

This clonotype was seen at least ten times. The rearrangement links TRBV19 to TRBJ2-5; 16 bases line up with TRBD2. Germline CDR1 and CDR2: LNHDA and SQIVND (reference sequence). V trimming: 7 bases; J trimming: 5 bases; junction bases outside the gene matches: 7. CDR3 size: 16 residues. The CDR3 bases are TGTGCCAGTAAGGTGGGACTAGCGGGAGGGCCGGAGACCCAGTACTTC. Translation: CASKVGLAGGPETQYF.

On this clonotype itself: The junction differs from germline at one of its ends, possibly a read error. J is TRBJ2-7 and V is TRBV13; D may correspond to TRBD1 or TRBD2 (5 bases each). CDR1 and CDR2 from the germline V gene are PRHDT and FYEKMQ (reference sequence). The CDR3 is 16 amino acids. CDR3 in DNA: TGTGCCAGCAGTTTAGCCTTCGGGACCGCTGACTACGAGCAGTACTTC. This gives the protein CASSLAFGTADYEQYF. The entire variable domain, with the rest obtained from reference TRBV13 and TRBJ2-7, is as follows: AAGVIQSPRHLIKEKRETATLKCYPIPRHDTVYWYQQGPGQDPQFLISFYEKMQSDKGSIPDRFSAQQFSDYHSELNMSSLELGDSALYFCASSLAFGTADYEQYFGPGTRLTVT.

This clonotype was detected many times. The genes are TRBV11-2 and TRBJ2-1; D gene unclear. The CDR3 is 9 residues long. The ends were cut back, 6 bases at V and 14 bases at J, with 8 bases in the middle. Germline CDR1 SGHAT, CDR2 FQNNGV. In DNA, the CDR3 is TGTGCCAGCAGATCCACTGAGTTCTTC. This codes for CASRSTEFF.

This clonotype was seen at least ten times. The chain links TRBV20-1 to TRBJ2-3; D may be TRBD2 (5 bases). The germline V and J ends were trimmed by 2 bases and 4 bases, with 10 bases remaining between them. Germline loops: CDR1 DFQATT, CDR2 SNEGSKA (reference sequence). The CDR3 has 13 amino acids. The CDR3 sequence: CSARPGSADTQYF. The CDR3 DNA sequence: TGCAGTGCTAGACCGGGGAGCGCAGATACGCAGTATTTT.

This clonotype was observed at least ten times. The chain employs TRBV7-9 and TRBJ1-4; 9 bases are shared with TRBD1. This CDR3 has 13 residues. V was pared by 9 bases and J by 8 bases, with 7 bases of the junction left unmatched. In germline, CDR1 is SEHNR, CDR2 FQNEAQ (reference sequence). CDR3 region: CASTGTGSEKLFF. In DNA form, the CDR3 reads TGTGCCAGTACCGGGACAGGGAGCGAAAAACTGTTTTTT.

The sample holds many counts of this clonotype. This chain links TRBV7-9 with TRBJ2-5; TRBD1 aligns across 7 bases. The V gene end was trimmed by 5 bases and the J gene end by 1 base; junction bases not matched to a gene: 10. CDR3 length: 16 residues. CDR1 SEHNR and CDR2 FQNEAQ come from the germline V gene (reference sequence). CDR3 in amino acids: CASSTNRGSSQETQYF. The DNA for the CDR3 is TGTGCCAGCAGCACCAACAGGGGAAGTAGCCAAGAGACCCAGTACTTC.

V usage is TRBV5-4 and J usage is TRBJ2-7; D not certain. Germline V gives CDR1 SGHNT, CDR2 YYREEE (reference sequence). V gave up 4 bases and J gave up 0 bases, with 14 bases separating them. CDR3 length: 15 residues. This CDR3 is CASSPVAGPSYEQYF. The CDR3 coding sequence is TGTGCCAGCAGCCCCGTGGCAGGCCCCTCCTACGAGCAGTACTTC.

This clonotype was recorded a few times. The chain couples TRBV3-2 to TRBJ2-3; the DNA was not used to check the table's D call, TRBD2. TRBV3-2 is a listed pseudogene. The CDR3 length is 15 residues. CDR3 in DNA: TGTGCCAGCAGCCATAGCGGGAGGGTATGGGATACGCAGTATTTT. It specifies CASSHSGRVWDTQYF.

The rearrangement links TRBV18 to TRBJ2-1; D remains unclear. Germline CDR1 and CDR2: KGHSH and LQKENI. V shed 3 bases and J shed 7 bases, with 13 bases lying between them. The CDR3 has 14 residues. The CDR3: CASSPLLDGNEQFF. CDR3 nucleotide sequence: TGTGCCAGCTCACCGCTCCTTGATGGTAATGAGCAGTTCTTC.

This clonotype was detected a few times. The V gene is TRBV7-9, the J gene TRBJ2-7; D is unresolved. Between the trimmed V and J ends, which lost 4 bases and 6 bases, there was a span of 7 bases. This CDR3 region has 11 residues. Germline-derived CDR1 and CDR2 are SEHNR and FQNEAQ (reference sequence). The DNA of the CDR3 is TGTGCCAGCAGCTCCCTGGTCGAGCAGTACTTC. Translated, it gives CASSSLVEQYF.

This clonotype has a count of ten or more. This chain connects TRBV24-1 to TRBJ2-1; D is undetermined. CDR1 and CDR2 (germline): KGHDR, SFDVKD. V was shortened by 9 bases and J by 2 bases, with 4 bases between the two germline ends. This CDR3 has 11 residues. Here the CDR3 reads CATRAYNEQFF. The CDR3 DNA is TGTGCCACCCGGGCCTACAATGAGCAGTTCTTC.

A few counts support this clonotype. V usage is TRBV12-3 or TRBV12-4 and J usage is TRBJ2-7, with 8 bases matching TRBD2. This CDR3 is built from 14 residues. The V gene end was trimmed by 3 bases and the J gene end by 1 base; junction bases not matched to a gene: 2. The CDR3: CASSFAGGSYEQYF. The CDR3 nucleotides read TGTGCCAGCAGTTTTGCGGGGGGATCCTACGAGCAGTACTTC.

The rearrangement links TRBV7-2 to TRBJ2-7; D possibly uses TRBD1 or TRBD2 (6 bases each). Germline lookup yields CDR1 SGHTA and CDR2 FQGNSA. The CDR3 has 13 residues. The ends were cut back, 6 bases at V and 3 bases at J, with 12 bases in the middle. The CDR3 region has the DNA TGTGCCAGCAGGCGGGACACCTACTACGAGCAGTACTTC. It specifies CASRRDTYYEQYF.

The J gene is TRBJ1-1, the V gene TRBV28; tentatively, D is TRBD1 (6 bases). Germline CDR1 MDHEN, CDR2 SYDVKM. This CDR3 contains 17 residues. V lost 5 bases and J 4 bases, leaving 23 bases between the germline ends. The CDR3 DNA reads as TGTGCCAGCAGTCCATACCCCCAAACAGGGACGGGCACTGAAGCTTTCTTT. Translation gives CASSPYPQTGTGTEAFF.